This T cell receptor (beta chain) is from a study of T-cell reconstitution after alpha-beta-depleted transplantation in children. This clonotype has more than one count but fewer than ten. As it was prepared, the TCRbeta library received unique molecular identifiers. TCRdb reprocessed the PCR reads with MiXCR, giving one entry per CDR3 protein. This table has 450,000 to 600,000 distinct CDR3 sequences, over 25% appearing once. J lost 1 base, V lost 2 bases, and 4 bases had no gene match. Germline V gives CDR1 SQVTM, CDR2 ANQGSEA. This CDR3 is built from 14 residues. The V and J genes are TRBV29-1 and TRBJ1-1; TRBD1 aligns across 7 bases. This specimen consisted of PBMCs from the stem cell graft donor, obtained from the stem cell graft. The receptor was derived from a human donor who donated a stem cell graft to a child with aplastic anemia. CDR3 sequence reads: CSVENRGRNTEAFF. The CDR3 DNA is TGCAGCGTTGAAAACAGGGGCCGGAACACTGAAGCTTTCTTT.